These 3 T cell receptor beta chains were all obtained from the same sample, sequenced in a study of blood T cells in healthy people across ages. Primers used in a second PCR of roughly 6 to 11 cycles were a sample-barcoded 5' primer and a J-beta primer mix. In TCRdb, the 5' RACE reads were re-called with MiXCR into one record per CDR3 protein. The sample includes fewer than 2,000,000 distinct CDR3 sequences, almost 35% of them seen just once. Specimen: blood. The receptors come from a woman in her 30s in good health.

This clonotype turned up a few times. The chain combines TRBV5-8 with TRBJ2-4; 8 bases are shared with TRBD1. The J segment lost 0 bases and the V segment lost 7 bases, leaving 9 bases of the junction unmatched. CDR3 length equals 16 residues. Germline CDR1 reads SGHTS; CDR2 reads YDEGEE. Written as DNA, the CDR3 is TGTGCCAGCGGCACGGGACAGGAACTAGCCAAAAACATTCAGTACTTC. It translates to CASGTGQELAKNIQYF.

This clonotype showed up just a few times. V usage is TRBV29-1 and J usage is TRBJ1-2; no clear D gene. Trimming cost V 0 bases and J 3 bases, with 5 bases left between them. Germline CDR1 SQVTM, CDR2 ANQGSEA. The length of the CDR3 is 12 residues. CDR3 in DNA: TGCAGCGTTGAAGACACAGACTATGGCTACACCTTC. Translated: CSVEDTDYGYTF.

This clonotype was counted many times. V gene TRBV27 combines with J gene TRBJ2-5, with D perhaps TRBD1 (6 bases). Germline-derived CDR1 and CDR2 are MNHEY and SMNVEV (reference sequence). CDR3 size: 11 residues. V dropped 6 bases and J dropped 7 bases, with 9 bases sitting between them. The CDR3 DNA sequence: TGTGCCAGCAGACAAGGGGGGACCCAGTACTTC. This sequence encodes CASRQGGTQYF.